One T cell receptor beta chain is described in this entry. Clones were read by immunoSEQ multiplex PCR, and TCRdb kept only the in-frame ones, dropping some. The sample contains 50,000 to 65,000 clones, roughly 87% of which appear only once. After removal of 0 bases from V and 4 bases from J, the junction contained 6 bases not matched to a gene. The CDR3 spans 16 residues. CDR1 and CDR2 (germline): SGHRS, YFSETQ. The entry originates in a study of T cell changes during pregnancy in multiple sclerosis. This receptor was identified in a female donor in good health, enrolled as a control in a pregnancy study. Sequenced material: peripheral blood, taken in the third trimester of pregnancy. The genes are TRBV5-1 and TRBJ2-1; TRBD2 matches at 8 bases. This CDR3 reads CASSLDLAGGYNEQFF. The CDR3 DNA sequence: TGCGCCAGCAGCTTGGATCTAGCGGGCGGGTACAATGAGCAGTTCTTC.